This record concerns one T cell receptor (beta chain) sequence. The antigen is not known. This sample was included in a study of beta chain features in type 1 diabetes. Overall study: Over all samples combined, 107,917,701 sorted cells were examined. Study-wide results and limits: Any PCR bias toward short templates would affect both groups alike. Patients with type 1 diabetes carried fewer insertions and had more deletions at their VDJ junctions.

The entirety of the isolated RNA underwent reverse transcription, so expressed TCRB transcripts were sequenced. This table comes from immunoSEQ multiplex PCR, and its TCRdb copy is limited to in-frame clones, with some not included. Among around 180,000 clones listed, about 13% were seen once. Trimming cost V 3 bases and J 9 bases, with 12 bases left between them. Germline values: CDR1 LNHDA, CDR2 SQIVND (reference sequence). This CDR3 has 13 residues. J is TRBJ1-5 and V is TRBV19; D gene unclear. Sequenced sample: central memory CD4+ T cells from blood. This receptor was obtained from a woman under 30 in good health. CDR3 nucleotide sequence: TGTGCCAGTAGTATTGAGATTTCGATGCCCCAGCATTTT. Its translation: CASSIEISMPQHF. Complete variable domain (other parts from reference TRBV19 and TRBJ1-5): DGGITQSPKYLFRKEGQNVTLSCEQNLNHDAMYWYRQDPGQGLRLIYYSQIVNDFQKGDIAEGYSVSREKKESFPLTVTSAQKNPTAFYLCASSIEISMPQHFGDGTRLSIL.